The 5 T cell receptor beta chains in this list originate from one sample, sequenced in a study of blood T cell repertoires in COVID-19 (dated by TCRdb to 2020 to 2021). Library preparation employed the immunoSEQ multiplex PCR assay. The source is immuneACCESS, and TCRdb retained only in-frame sequences with V and J called. Part of the clones is not carried over; for the studies checked, unresolved V genes explain less than half of this, and the remainder is unexplained. The table for this sample lists about 370,000 clones; approximately 90% of them were counted only once. The top ten clones comprise about 0.9% of the sample. The specimen sequenced was PBMCs or T cells enriched from blood (not recorded which). Every receptor here comes from a woman aged 35 to 49 who had been exposed to COVID-19.

The gene calls are TRBV4-3 and TRBJ2-1, with D maybe TRBD2 (6 bases). The length of the CDR3 is 15 residues. V was shortened by 1 base and J by 6 bases, with 13 bases between the two germline ends. The germline V gene encodes CDR1 LGHNA and CDR2 YSLEER. The CDR3 DNA follows: TGCGCCAGCAGCCAAGGCCGGGGGTTGGGCAATGAGCAGTTCTTC. Translating it yields CASSQGRGLGNEQFF.

The CDR3 DNA is TGCGCCAGCAGCTTACTCGGTGGGCGGAGGGACACTGAAGCTTTCTTT. Encoded protein: CASSLLGGRRDTEAFF. The chain joins TRBV5-1 to TRBJ1-1; D not certain. This CDR3 is built from 16 residues. In germline, CDR1 is SGHRS, CDR2 YFSETQ. The germline V and J ends were trimmed by 2 bases and 3 bases, with 17 bases remaining between them.

This rearrangement joins TRBV5-1 to TRBJ1-2; D possibly corresponds to TRBD1 (6 bases). The germline CDR1 and CDR2 sequences are SGHRS and YFSETQ. The CDR3 spans 15 residues. Between the trimmed V and J ends, which lost 3 bases and 1 base, there was a span of 13 bases. The CDR3 DNA follows: TGCGCCAGCAGCTGGTATCAGGGGAGTAACTATGGCTACACCTTC. Translating it yields CASSWYQGSNYGYTF.

The chain is built from TRBV7-2 and TRBJ1-1; D is unclear. In germline, CDR1 is SGHTA, CDR2 FQGNSA. The CDR3 is 13 amino acids. V was pared by 3 bases and J by 1 base, with 6 bases between. The DNA for the CDR3 is TGTGCCAGCAGCTTTACAGCGAACACTGAAGCTTTCTTT. Its translation: CASSFTANTEAFF.

The chain links TRBV7-2 to TRBJ2-2, with 8 positions matching TRBD2. Germline CDR1 is SGHTA and CDR2 is FQGNSA. The length of the CDR3 is 16 residues. V shed 4 bases and J 5 bases; nucleotides not matched to a gene: 9. The CDR3 loop is CASSSRTSIGTGELFF. The CDR3 nucleotides read TGTGCCAGCAGCTCTCGGACTAGCATTGGGACCGGGGAGCTGTTTTTT.